The 14 T cell receptor beta chains below all came from one sample that was sequenced in a study of T cell repertoires in cytomegalovirus infection. Their recognized antigens are unknown. A single record per CDR3 protein comes from TCRdb applying MiXCR to the reads. Counted here are about 890,000 distinct CDR3 sequences, 30% to 40% occurring once; the ten biggest clones make up around 15%. The material sequenced was cultured CD8+ T cells from PBMCs, taken from culture after CMV antigen stimulation. These receptors were collected from a human donor in good health (CMV status not recorded). Some clones in this sample may be carry-over from other donors' samples.

CDR3 sequence reads: CASSLVRQTGYNEQFF. The CDR3 region has the DNA TGTGCCAGCAGCTTAGTCCGACAGACGGGTTACAATGAGCAGTTCTTC. The chain has TRBV11-1 and TRBJ2-1, with D possibly being TRBD1 (5 bases). The CDR3 has 16 amino acids. The V gene's germline CDR1 is SGHAT and CDR2 FQDESV (reference sequence). The V and J ends lost 1 base and 4 bases respectively, with 14 bases between them.

The chain employs TRBV7-8 and TRBJ1-5; D uncertain. V lost 3 bases to trimming and J lost 0 bases, with 15 bases between them. The CDR3 runs 17 residues. In germline, CDR1 is SGHVS, CDR2 FQNEAQ. The CDR3 coding sequence is TGTGCCAGCAGCTTGGGTTCCGGAGTCATTAGCAATCAGCCCCAGCATTTT. Its protein is CASSLGSGVISNQPQHF. Combining the CDR3 with reference TRBV7-8 and TRBJ1-5 gives the whole variable domain GAGVSQSPRYKVAKRGQDVALRCDPISGHVSLFWYQQALGQGPEFLTYFQNEAQLDKSGLPSDRFFAERPEGSVSTLKIQRTQQEDSAVYLCASSLGSGVISNQPQHFGDGTRLSIL.

This clonotype was observed a handful of times. This sequence joins TRBV27 and TRBJ2-2; the D gene is possibly TRBD2 (6 bases). In germline, CDR1 is MNHEY, CDR2 SMNVEV (reference sequence). The CDR3 covers 14 residues. Trimming shortened V by 6 bases and J by 9 bases, and 17 bases separated the two germline ends. CDR3 bases: TGTGCCAGCAGATATAGCGGCCCGGTGAGGGAGCTGTTTTTT. Its protein product is CASRYSGPVRELFF.

The chain carries TRBV29-1 and TRBJ2-7; tentatively, D is TRBD1 or TRBD2 (5 bases each). The germline gives CDR1 SQVTM, CDR2 ANQGSEA. The CDR3 runs 14 residues. Trimming pared 4 bases from V and 4 bases from J, leaving 17 bases between. CDR3 in amino acids: CSVVGVRDGYEQYF. CDR3 sequence (DNA): TGCAGCGTTGTAGGCGTCAGGGACGGGTACGAGCAGTACTTC.

On this clonotype: A much larger clone sits a single nucleotide away, making a read error possible. The chain employs TRBV7-8 and TRBJ1-3; D may be TRBD1 (6 bases). The CDR3 has 15 residues. The germline gives CDR1 SGHVS, CDR2 FQNEAQ. In DNA, the CDR3 is TGTACCAGCAGCTTACCGGGGACACTGGAAAACACCATATATTTT. Translation gives CTSSLPGTLENTIYF.

This clonotype turned up a few times. This chain connects TRBV4-1 to TRBJ2-1; D may match TRBD1 or TRBD2 (5 bases each). Germline V gene sequence: CDR1 MGHRA, CDR2 YSYEKL. V lost 4 bases to trimming and J lost 9 bases, with 13 bases between them. This CDR3 comprises 13 residues. In nucleotides, the CDR3 is TGCGCCAGCAGCCCCCTGAGGGGTCCTGAGCAGTTCTTC. The encoded protein is CASSPLRGPEQFF.

This clonotype was recorded many times. J is TRBJ1-1 and V is TRBV7-3; TRBD1 agrees at 12 bases. CDR1 and CDR2 from the germline V gene are SGHTA and FQGTGA. There are 15 residues in the CDR3. J was trimmed by 2 bases and V by 5 bases; bases with no gene match: 3. The CDR3 DNA is TGTGCCAGCAGCCCGGGGACAGGGGGCAACACTGAAGCTTTCTTT. This codes for CASSPGTGGNTEAFF.

The rearrangement links TRBV10-3 to TRBJ2-7, with TRBD2 identical over 7 bases. CDR1 is ENHRY, CDR2 SYGVKD, per germline. The CDR3 has 15 residues. Trimming removed 0 bases from V and 0 bases from J; junction bases left unmatched: 2. The CDR3 loop is CAISESAGPSYEQYF. For the CDR3, the DNA is TGTGCCATCAGTGAGTCAGCGGGGCCCTCCTACGAGCAGTACTTC.

Only a few counts were recorded for this clonotype. This sequence joins TRBV7-9 and TRBJ2-1, with 7 bases identical to TRBD2. V was clipped by 5 bases and J by 5 bases; unmatched bases: 3. Looked up from germline, CDR1 is SEHNR and CDR2 is FQNEAQ (reference sequence). The CDR3 covers 13 residues. The CDR3 DNA sequence: TGTGCCAGCAGCCAGCGGGGAGACAATGAGCAGTTCTTC. This translates into CASSQRGDNEQFF. Combining the CDR3 with reference TRBV7-9 and TRBJ2-1 gives the whole variable domain DTGVSQNPRHKITKRGQNVTFRCDPISEHNRLYWYRQTLGQGPEFLTYFQNEAQLEKSRLLSDRFSAERPKGSFSTLEIQRTEQGDSAMYLCASSQRGDNEQFFGPGTRLTVL.

In its sample, this clonotype was seen a few times. CDR3 in DNA: TGTGCCAGCAGCTTTTCGGGACTAGCGGGGGGGAACACCGGGGAGCTGTTTTTT. It codes for CASSFSGLAGGNTGELFF. The rearrangement links TRBV7-6 to TRBJ2-2; 15 bases are shared with TRBD2. The CDR3 length is 18 residues. The V gene end was trimmed by 3 bases and the J gene end by 1 base; junction bases not matched to a gene: 3. CDR1 is SGHVS, CDR2 FNYEAQ, per germline.

This clonotype has only a few counts. V is TRBV7-9 and J is TRBJ2-1; D possibly matches TRBD1 or TRBD2 (6 bases each). Germline lookup yields CDR1 SEHNR and CDR2 FQNEAQ (reference sequence). With 2 bases removed from V and 6 bases from J, the gap between germline ends came to 29 bases. This CDR3 region has 20 residues. CDR3 protein: CASSLSPSFGGLKGVNEQFF. For the CDR3, the DNA is TGTGCCAGCAGCTTATCTCCATCTTTTGGGGGGCTCAAGGGCGTCAATGAGCAGTTCTTC.

In nucleotides, the CDR3 is TGTGCCAGCAGTGAACCCGGGACAGGGGTCCACAATGAGCAGTTCTTC. Residues: CASSEPGTGVHNEQFF. This chain connects TRBV2 to TRBJ2-1; 10 nucleotides line up with TRBD1. Looked up from germline, CDR1 is SNHLY and CDR2 is FYNNEI. V was clipped by 2 bases and J by 5 bases; unmatched bases: 6. The CDR3 has 16 residues.

This clonotype showed up just a few times. V is TRBV5-1 and J is TRBJ2-1, with D unclear. The CDR3 extends over 12 amino acids. CDR1 and CDR2 from the germline V gene are SGHRS and YFSETQ. With 0 bases removed from V and 9 bases from J, the gap between germline ends came to 7 bases. The chain's CDR3 is CASSLGSPEQFF. DNA of the CDR3: TGCGCCAGCAGCTTGGGCTCTCCTGAGCAGTTCTTC.

The chain links TRBV20-1 to TRBJ2-7; D remains unclear. Germline V gives CDR1 DFQATT, CDR2 SNEGSKA (reference sequence). This CDR3 is built from 14 residues. The V end was cut by 6 bases, the J end by 3 bases, with 18 bases between. CDR3 DNA: TGCAGTGCCCAGAAGCCGGCCTTAAACTACGAGCAGTACGTC. It yields the protein CSAQKPALNYEQYV.